This T cell receptor (beta chain) emerged from a study of control samples from healthy donors and cancer patients. The germline gives CDR1 WSHSY, CDR2 SAAADI. V lost 2 bases and J lost 5, with 15 bases in between. The CDR3 sequence is 15 residues long. The repertoire was sequenced with immunoSEQ multiplex PCR; TCRdb's copy has only in-frame clones and lacks some. The profile shows roughly 450,000 clones, 90% of them singletons. Sequencing was performed on PBMCs. This chain connects TRBV10-2 to TRBJ1-2, with a possible D match to TRBD1 (5 bases). The clonotype comes from a man in his forties or fifties with head and neck cancer. The CDR3, as DNA: TGCGCCAGCAGTGAGGGTCGACAAGGGGAATATGGCTACACCTTC. It translates to CASSEGRQGEYGYTF.